These T cell receptor beta chains were read from a single sample in a study of T cell responses to AZD1222 COVID-19 vaccine. Measured with immunoSEQ multiplex PCR; TCRdb has only the in-frame clones, and not every one. The table shows 110,000 to 150,000 clones, with approximately 91% occurring only once. The material was peripheral blood, obtained 28 days after the second AZD1222 dose. Source of these receptors: an adult who received the AZD1222 COVID-19 vaccine. The CDR3 runs from the conserved cysteine through the conserved F or W. Fields, in order: clone size, D gene, V gene, J gene, CDR3 DNA, CDR3 protein. A D gene is named only where the DNA matches it firmly. Clone size is not always given. Where it is, it says once, few, many or a class for expanded clones.

clone size: NA
D gene: TRBD1
V gene: TRBV27
J gene: TRBJ1-2
CDR3 DNA: TGTGCCAGCAGTTCCACGACAGGGGGCGCGGATGGCTACACCTTC
CDR3 protein: CASSSTTGGADGYTF

clone size: NA
D gene: NA
V gene: TRBV10-1
J gene: TRBJ2-1
CDR3 DNA: TGCGCCAGCAGTGAGTCCGGGGGAGGTGAGCAGTTCTTC
CDR3 protein: CASSESGGGEQFF

clone size: once
D gene: NA
V gene: TRBV29-1
J gene: TRBJ1-1
CDR3 DNA: TGCAGCGTTGATTGGAGGCGGCCGAACACTGAAGCTTTCTTT
CDR3 protein: CSVDWRRPNTEAFF

clone size: NA
D gene: NA
V gene: TRBV3-1/TRBV3-2
J gene: TRBJ2-5
CDR3 DNA: TGTGCCAGCAGCCAAAGGGGTTCCCAAGAGACCCAGTACTTC
CDR3 protein: CASSQRGSQETQYF

clone size: NA
D gene: NA
V gene: TRBV2
J gene: TRBJ2-2
CDR3 DNA: TGTGCCAGCACCTTCCCCGGGGAGCTGTTTTTT
CDR3 protein: CASTFPGELFF

clone size: once
D gene: NA
V gene: TRBV5-1
J gene: TRBJ2-1
CDR3 DNA: TGCGCCAGCAGGTGGGCCTTTGAGCAGTTCTTC
CDR3 protein: CASRWAFEQFF

clone size: NA
D gene: NA
V gene: TRBV3-1/TRBV3-2
J gene: TRBJ2-4
CDR3 DNA: TGTGCCAGCAGCCCCCGGGCAGGGCGTGCCAAAAACATTCAGTACTTC
CDR3 protein: CASSPRAGRAKNIQYF

clone size: NA
D gene: TRBD1
V gene: TRBV19
J gene: TRBJ1-3
CDR3 DNA: TGTGCCAGTAGTATTGGACAGGGGGCGCCTGGAAACACCATATATTTT
CDR3 protein: CASSIGQGAPGNTIYF

clone size: NA
D gene: NA
V gene: TRBV19
J gene: TRBJ2-3
CDR3 DNA: TGTGCCAGCCAGGGACGGGCTCTAAGCGGCACAGATACGCAGTATTTT
CDR3 protein: CASQGRALSGTDTQYF

clone size: NA
D gene: NA
V gene: TRBV12-3/TRBV12-4
J gene: TRBJ1-1
CDR3 DNA: TGTGCCACCGGCGGGGCTGGGGGCACTGAAGCTTTCTTT
CDR3 protein: CATGGAGGTEAFF

clone size: NA
D gene: TRBD1
V gene: TRBV11-2
J gene: TRBJ1-5
CDR3 DNA: TGTGCCAGCAGCACCGGACAGGGGACGAGCAATCAGCCCCAGCATTTT
CDR3 protein: CASSTGQGTSNQPQHF

clone size: NA
D gene: TRBD1
V gene: TRBV27
J gene: TRBJ2-1
CDR3 DNA: TGTGCCAGCAGAGATTACAGGGGGCGCTACAATGAGCAGTTCTTC
CDR3 protein: CASRDYRGRYNEQFF

clone size: NA
D gene: TRBD2
V gene: TRBV2
J gene: TRBJ2-5
CDR3 DNA: TGTGCCAGCAGGGAGGCGACTAGCGGGAGGCGGGAGACCCAGTACTTC
CDR3 protein: CASREATSGRRETQYF

clone size: few
D gene: NA
V gene: TRBV19
J gene: TRBJ2-1
CDR3 DNA: TGTGCCAGTAGTATTCTCAAACAATCTATCAACAATGAGCAGTTCTTC
CDR3 protein: CASSILKQSINNEQFF

clone size: NA
D gene: NA
V gene: TRBV19
J gene: TRBJ2-1
CDR3 DNA: TGTGCCAGTAGTACCGCAGACAATGAGCAGTTCTTC
CDR3 protein: CASSTADNEQFF

clone size: NA
D gene: NA
V gene: TRBV6-6
J gene: TRBJ2-4
CDR3 DNA: TGTGCCAGCAGTTACCCGGTCCCCGGGGCCAAAAACATTCAGTACTTC
CDR3 protein: CASSYPVPGAKNIQYF

clone size: NA
D gene: NA
V gene: TRBV5-6
J gene: TRBJ2-3
CDR3 DNA: TGTGCCAGCAGCTCTGCAGGGGCAGATACGCAGTATTTT
CDR3 protein: CASSSAGADTQYF

clone size: many
D gene: NA
V gene: TRBV7-9
J gene: TRBJ1-1
CDR3 DNA: TGTGCCAGCAGCTTAGGGGCTGGGAACACTGAAGCTTTCTTT
CDR3 protein: CASSLGAGNTEAFF

clone size: NA
D gene: NA
V gene: TRBV19
J gene: TRBJ1-1
CDR3 DNA: TGTGCCAGTAGTATCGGGGGGGGGACTGAAGCTTTCTTT
CDR3 protein: CASSIGGGTEAFF

clone size: NA
D gene: TRBD1
V gene: TRBV6-5
J gene: TRBJ1-1
CDR3 DNA: TGTGCCAGCAGTTTGAGAACGACAGGGCACACTGAAGCTTTCTTT
CDR3 protein: CASSLRTTGHTEAFF

clone size: NA
D gene: NA
V gene: TRBV2
J gene: TRBJ1-1
CDR3 DNA: TGTGCCAGCACTCTAGGGAGGGTAGGGACTGAAGCTTTCTTT
CDR3 protein: CASTLGRVGTEAFF

clone size: once
D gene: TRBD1
V gene: TRBV27
J gene: TRBJ2-1
CDR3 DNA: TGTGCCAGCAGTTTAAGGACAGGGGCAAATGAGCAGTTCTTC
CDR3 protein: CASSLRTGANEQFF

clone size: NA
D gene: NA
V gene: TRBV15
J gene: TRBJ1-5
CDR3 DNA: TGTGCCACCAGAGAGTACGTCGCAGGGGTCGGTCAGCCCCAGCATTTT
CDR3 protein: CATREYVAGVGQPQHF

clone size: NA
D gene: NA
V gene: TRBV5-6
J gene: TRBJ1-1
CDR3 DNA: TGTGCCAGCAGCTTGAGTCCGAACACTGAAGCTTTCTTT
CDR3 protein: CASSLSPNTEAFF

clone size: NA
D gene: NA
V gene: TRBV27
J gene: TRBJ2-2
CDR3 DNA: TGTGCCAGCAGTTTCCTTAGCGCCGGGGAGCTGTTTTTT
CDR3 protein: CASSFLSAGELFF